This entry is about one T cell receptor beta chain. Its binding antigen is unknown. It has no much larger one-base neighbor in the sample; base qualities were not kept. V has 2 bases trimmed and J has 0 bases trimmed; junction bases matching no gene number 6. From the cysteine through the phenylalanine, the CDR3 covers 16 amino acids. Only the CDR3 region is kept as DNA, spanning 48 bases read in frame from base 1. Via the germline V gene (reference sequence), CDR1 is MNHEY and CDR2 SMNVEV. The immunoSEQ hsTCRB v3.0 assay was used at survey level resolution to sequence the TRB variable region. TRB sequencing targeted a depth of 40,000-50,000 T-cell genomes per sample. An Illumina MiSeq with a v3 150-cycle kit was used to sequence the pooled TRB libraries. As for the authors' bioinformatics: Analysis of repertoires was carried out in R inside a reproducible Nextflow workflow spanning QC, data transformation and analysis. LymphoSeq2, an R package for exploring AIRR-Seq data, was used to implement the custom analyses. After excluding a handful of samples that yielded fewer than 5000 total TRB sequences, approximately 180 HIV repertoires remained for analysis. Among the approximately 200 retained HIV repertoires, under 65 were collected before ART initiation and 120 to 140 after ART initiation. Repertoires were downsampled to 5000 TRB nucleotide sequences, with summary statistics averaged over 100 downsampling iterations. TRB sequences were retained for analysis only if CDR3 regions of at least seven amino acids were present. Diversity was measured with a Shannon entropy-derived clonality score and the Gini coefficient. Repertoire networks linked the top 5000 CDR3 amino acid sequences whenever two sequences differed by an edit distance of one. For TRB CDR3 amino acid sequences, antigen specificity groups and MHC restriction were predicted with GLIPH2. Known CMV, EBV, HIV or tissue antigen associations were flagged by matching CDR3 amino acid sequences against VDJdb and McPAS-TCR. Pre-ART, post-ART and control groups were compared with Wilcoxon signed-rank tests and Holm-Bonferroni correction. The source is immuneACCESS, and TCRdb retained only in-frame sequences with V and J called. Part of the clones is not carried over; for the studies checked, unresolved V genes explain less than half of this, and the remainder is unexplained. V and J calls and clone size are as listed in that table; D and trimming were resolved from the DNA. The sample table lists 9,000 to 15,000 clones, 60% to 80% of them with a count of one. Around 10% of the sample belongs to the ten largest clones.

Inclusion was restricted to participants for whom at least one PBMC sample before ART initiation and at least two post-ART samples were available. All participants with HIV were treated in the United States of America. Before DNA extraction, cryopreserved samples of about 0.95-11 million PBMC were thawed and washed. At the time of the earliest PBMC sample for each participant with HIV, ages ranged from about 23 to 60 years. Per participant, PBMC samples came from 1-4 timepoints prior to ART initiation and 2-8 timepoints following ART initiation, for a median of 7 samples. For every participant, serial HIV viral load, CD4+ T-cell count, ART history and demographic data were obtained. Genomic DNA was extracted from unsorted PBMC with a Qiagen kit on a QIAcube, processed in batches of 12 samples. The data were taken from a study of long-term antiretroviral therapy in people with HIV (dated by TCRdb to between 2021 and 2024). With regard to the full study: Collection of the earliest samples took place about a decade ahead of the 2015 WHO recommendation for immediate ART, at a time when ART was typically delayed until CD4 counts fell. Among the roughly 30 participants with HIV, eleven were female. A total of fewer than 200 cryopreserved PBMC samples were contributed to the cohort by 30 adults with confirmed HIV infection, with samples collected serially over a mean of 6 years (range 1-12). A retrospective serial study tested whether ART initiation and durable HIV suppression were associated with changes in peripheral blood TRB repertoire composition and diversity. No cross-contamination during QIAcube processing turned up in test extractions that ran a monoclonal T-cell line alongside 30 or so polyclonal samples. Here is what the overall study found, with its caveats: The samples span the years 2004 to 2017, and the ART regimens used at that time may not be as effective as current regimens. Expanded TRB clones identified before ART initiation dominated the repertoire across all time points, though the dominance fluctuated and decreased in many PLHIV after ART. Because cell numbers in pre-ART samples were limited, unsorted PBMC were profiled instead of sorted CD4+ and CD8+ T cells. Starting ART was linked to a significant rise in TRB diversity, yet even after long-term ART the diversity remained significantly lower than in transplant donor controls. CDR3 length ranges in HIV repertoires were narrower than in controls, and network structure suggested an antigen-experienced repertoire with only a slight naive shift after ART. No data were available on ART adherence, viral resistance or therapy changes, limiting inferences about post-ART repertoire changes. Limited PBMC availability meant only the TCR beta chain was sequenced, without alpha chain pairing.

The sequence was collected from a woman in her forties with HIV. Sample: unsorted PBMCs, taken 0.8 years before starting antiretroviral therapy. The chain joins TRBV27 to TRBJ2-5, with 7 junctional bases fitting TRBD1. The CDR3 region has the sequence CASSLTKTGHQETQYF. In nucleotide form, the sequence is TGTGCCAGCAGTTTAACCAAGACAGGGCACCAAGAGACCCAGTACTTC.